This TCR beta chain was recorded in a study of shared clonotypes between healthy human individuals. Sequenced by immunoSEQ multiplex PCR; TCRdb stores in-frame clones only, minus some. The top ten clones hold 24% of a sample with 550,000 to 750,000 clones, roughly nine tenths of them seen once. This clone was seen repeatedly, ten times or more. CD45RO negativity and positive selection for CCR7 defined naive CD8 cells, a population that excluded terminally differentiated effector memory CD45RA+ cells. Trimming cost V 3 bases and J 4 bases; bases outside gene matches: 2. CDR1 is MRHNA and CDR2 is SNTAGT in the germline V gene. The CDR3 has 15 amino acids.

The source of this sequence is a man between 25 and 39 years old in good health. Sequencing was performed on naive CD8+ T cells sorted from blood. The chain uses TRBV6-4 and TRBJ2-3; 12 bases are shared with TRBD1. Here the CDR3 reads CASSEGTGGADTQYF. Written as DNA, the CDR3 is TGTGCCAGCAGTGAGGGGACAGGGGGCGCAGATACGCAGTATTTT.